This TCR beta chain originates from a study of Ad26.COV2.S vaccination and SARS-CoV-2 variants. The wider study: Ad26.COV2.S arm of COV1001 included the donor. Regarding the study as a whole: Higher spike-specific TCR breadth was found in vaccine recipients than in placebo recipients. Marked by substantial breadth, spike-specific CD8+ and CD4+ T cell responses were reportedly seen after vaccination.

The treatment was: some 19 received Ad26.COV2.S at low or high dose, single or two shots; about 5 received placebo; per-sample allocation not given. Samples analyzed were those drawn on day 63 after the first vaccine or placebo injection. Sequenced by immunoSEQ multiplex PCR; TCRdb stores in-frame clones only, minus some. The sample carries around 450,000 clones, roughly nine tenths recorded once. CDR1 and CDR2 from the germline V gene are MGHRA and YSYEKL. The CDR3 runs to 16 residues. V lost 0 bases and J 4 bases, leaving 10 bases between the germline ends. This clone was seen a handful of times. The antigen is undetermined.

The clonotype comes from a person between 18 and 65 years old who received the Ad26.COV2.S COVID-19 vaccine or a placebo. The sample was peripheral blood, taken in a trial of Ad26.COV2.S vaccine versus placebo. The V and J genes are TRBV4-1 and TRBJ1-6, with D uncertain. CDR3 residues: CASSQDSRIYNSPLHF. The CDR3 region has the DNA TGCGCCAGCAGCCAAGATTCCCGGATTTATAATTCACCCCTCCACTTT.